This T cell receptor (beta chain) was retrieved from a study of follicular helper T cells after annual influenza vaccination. Background on the study: After each seasonal flu vaccination, blood came on days 0, 7 and 28.

Notes on this clone: Its antigen remains unknown.

Time point reported: 2013-2014 season, 7 days after vaccination. Adults received seasonal inactivated influenza vaccine, with sorted blood CD4 subsets sequenced before and after. Overall study results and limits: Change in circulating plasmablasts correlated with ICOS+CD38+ cTfh clonality change. Successive annual vaccinations recalled a recurrent oligoclonal ICOS+CD38+ cTfh response with influenza-specific clonotypes.

TCRdb keeps only in-frame clones here, not all; method: immunoSEQ multiplex PCR. The data hold approximately 5,000 clones, with 89% observed a single time. The sequencing here drew on CXCR5+ CD38- circulating T follicular helper cells from blood, taken 7 days after influenza vaccination. The sample's subset: circulating Tfh, non-naive CD4+CXCR5+PD-1+ (ICOS+CD38+ or ICOS-CD38-). The receptor was derived from an adult who received the influenza vaccine.

The DNA for the CDR3 is TGTGCCAGTAGTATCCGGCAGGCTAAGTTGAATTCACCCCTCCACTTT. This gives the protein CASSIRQAKLNSPLHF. The V and J genes are TRBV19 and TRBJ1-6; D remains ambiguous. V lost 3 bases and J lost 7, with 16 bases in between. This CDR3 has 16 residues. From germline, CDR1 is LNHDA and CDR2 SQIVND (reference sequence). The variable domain in full, with the rest retrieved from reference TRBV19 and TRBJ1-6, is DGGITQSPKYLFRKEGQNVTLSCEQNLNHDAMYWYRQDPGQGLRLIYYSQIVNDFQKGDIAEGYSVSREKKESFPLTVTSAQKNPTAFYLCASSIRQAKLNSPLHFGNGTRLTVT.